This passage covers 20 T cell receptor beta chains from one sample sequenced in a study of CD8 T cells in ankylosing spondylitis. Their antigens remain unidentified. One entry per CDR3 protein results from TCRdb running MiXCR on the 5' RACE reads. Here the sample spans hundreds of thousands of distinct CDR3 sequences, 17% being singletons. Notes on the study in general: Ankylosing spondylitis blood seemed to carry a telltale TCR beta motif made of under 10 highly homologous variants.

The specimen sequenced was blood, either unsorted or a sorted T cell fraction (not recorded which). These receptors all come from a male donor with ankylosing spondylitis.

This clonotype was seen a few times. The V gene is TRBV2, the J gene TRBJ2-4, with D hard to call. V was clipped by 3 bases and J by 0 bases, with 6 bases between them. The CDR3 consists of 14 residues. Germline CDR1 is SNHLY and CDR2 is FYNNEI. This chain's CDR3 is CASSDWVAKNIQYF. The CDR3 region has the DNA TGTGCCAGCAGTGATTGGGTAGCCAAAAACATTCAGTACTTC.

The V and J genes are TRBV11-2 and TRBJ2-5; the match to TRBD1 covers 11 bases. Germline trimming cut 7 bases from V and 2 bases from J; bases unmatched to any gene: 3. Germline assignment: CDR1 SGHAT and CDR2 FQNNGV. The CDR3 has 14 residues. DNA for the CDR3: TGTGCCAGCAAAAGGGACAGGGGGCAAGAGACCCAGTACTTC. Translation gives CASKRDRGQETQYF. Combining the CDR3 with reference TRBV11-2 and TRBJ2-5 gives the whole variable domain EAGVAQSPRYKIIEKRQSVAFWCNPISGHATLYWYQQILGQGPKLLIQFQNNGVVDDSQLPKDRFSAERLKGVDSTLKIQPAKLEDSAVYLCASKRDRGQETQYFGPGTRLLVL.

This clonotype was seen more than once but under ten times. This sequence joins TRBV4-1 and TRBJ2-1, with 8 bases fitting TRBD1. Germline V gene data show CDR1 as MGHRA and CDR2 as YSYEKL. J gave up 0 bases and V 3 bases, and 4 bases lay outside the gene matches. The CDR3 loop spans 16 amino acids. CDR3 sequence reads: CASSHTGTGSYNEQFF. CDR3 nucleotides: TGCGCCAGCAGCCATACCGGGACAGGCTCCTACAATGAGCAGTTCTTC.

The chain carries TRBV6-5 and TRBJ2-5, with TRBD2 matching over 9 bases. The CDR3 is 15 amino acids. Germline CDR1 is MNHEY and CDR2 is SVGAGI. Trimming cost V 2 bases and J 5 bases; bases outside gene matches: 6. The CDR3 spells CASSYRLAGYETQYF. CDR3 coding DNA: TGTGCCAGCAGTTACCGCCTAGCGGGATACGAGACCCAGTACTTC.

This clonotype showed up just a few times. The rearrangement uses TRBV5-1 and TRBJ2-1, with D perhaps TRBD1 or TRBD2 (5 bases each). With 3 bases removed from V and 13 bases from J, the gap between germline ends came to 20 bases. CDR3 length: 14 amino acids. Germline V lookup: CDR1 SGHRS, CDR2 YFSETQ. Here the CDR3 reads CASSSKPGTERQFF. CDR3 bases: TGCGCCAGCAGCTCAAAACCCGGGACCGAGAGACAGTTCTTC.

J is TRBJ2-7 and V is TRBV28; 7 bases align to TRBD2. With V trimmed by 4 bases and J by 0 bases, 15 bases remained unmatched. The CDR3 has 18 amino acids. Germline values: CDR1 MDHEN, CDR2 SYDVKM. The chain's CDR3 is CASSSPPGGAGYSYEQYF. The CDR3, as DNA: TGTGCCAGCAGTTCTCCCCCCGGGGGAGCGGGGTACTCCTACGAGCAGTACTTC.

This chain connects TRBV10-2 to TRBJ1-2, with 9 bases fitting TRBD1. The CDR3 totals 15 residues. From germline, CDR1 is WSHSY and CDR2 SAAADI. V dropped 4 bases and J dropped 2; count of bases not matched to a gene: 5. The CDR3 spells CASSGPGQGNYGYTF. DNA of the CDR3: TGCGCCAGCAGTGGCCCAGGACAGGGGAACTATGGCTACACCTTC.

The gene calls are TRBV2 and TRBJ1-5; no clear D gene. Germline CDR1 SNHLY, CDR2 FYNNEI. The V and J ends lost 2 bases and 2 bases respectively, with 4 bases between them. CDR3 length: 13 amino acids. CDR3 sequence: CASSEPRNQPQHF. CDR3 nucleotide sequence: TGTGCCAGCAGTGAACCCCGCAATCAGCCCCAGCATTTT.

The chain joins TRBV7-2 to TRBJ1-4; the D is unclear. The V end was cut by 1 base, the J end by 3 bases, with 15 bases between. The CDR3 loop spans 17 amino acids. Germline assignment: CDR1 SGHTA and CDR2 FQGNSA. CDR3: CASSLGKGGNPNEKLFF. In DNA form, the CDR3 reads TGTGCCAGCAGCTTAGGCAAGGGAGGGAACCCTAATGAAAAACTGTTTTTT.

This clonotype has more than one count but fewer than ten. V and J are TRBV11-2 and TRBJ2-3; D is ambiguous. This CDR3 is built from 15 residues. The V end was cut by 0 bases, the J end by 1 base, with 8 bases between. Germline V lookup: CDR1 SGHAT, CDR2 FQNNGV. The CDR3 DNA reads TGTGCCAGCAGCTTAGATCGAACAGGCACAGATACGCAGTATTTT. Amino acids: CASSLDRTGTDTQYF.

This clonotype was observed at least ten times. The V and J genes are TRBV9 and TRBJ1-2, with 7 nucleotides matching TRBD1. The junction had 6 bases not matched to a gene; V was cut back by 3 bases and J by 4 bases. The CDR3 sequence is 14 residues long. CDR1 is SGDLS and CDR2 is YYNGEE in the germline V gene. The CDR3 region has the DNA TGTGCCAGCAGCGAGGGGGACAGCACCTATGGCTACACCTTC. It yields the protein CASSEGDSTYGYTF. Drawing the rest from reference TRBV9 and TRBJ1-2, the complete variable domain is DSGVTQTPKHLITATGQRVTLRCSPRSGDLSVYWYQQSLDQGLQFLIQYYNGEERAKGNILERFSAQQFPDLHSELNLSSLELGDSALYFCASSEGDSTYGYTFGSGTRLTVV.

This clonotype was found many times. The gene calls are TRBV18 and TRBJ2-3; 7 bases match TRBD1. The CDR3 covers 15 residues. Germline values: CDR1 KGHSH, CDR2 LQKENI. Losses at the gene ends were 2 bases for V and 2 bases for J; bases not matched to a gene: 4. In DNA form, the CDR3 reads TGTGCCAGCTCACCAGGACAGGTCTCCACAGATACGCAGTATTTT. This gives the protein CASSPGQVSTDTQYF.

This clonotype was detected a few times. The chain carries TRBV5-1 and TRBJ1-1; the match to TRBD1 covers 9 bases. The V and J ends lost 1 base and 0 bases, in that order; junction bases with no gene match: 1. Germline loops: CDR1 SGHRS, CDR2 YFSETQ. This CDR3 has 15 amino acids. In nucleotides, the CDR3 is TGCGCCAGCAGCTTGCGGACAGGGGTGAACACTGAAGCTTTCTTT. Its translation: CASSLRTGVNTEAFF.

This clonotype has a handful of counts. This sequence joins TRBV20-1 and TRBJ2-1; D may be TRBD2 (7 bases). From germline, CDR1 is DFQATT and CDR2 SNEGSKA (reference sequence). Between the trimmed V and J ends, which lost 3 bases and 5 bases, there was a span of 20 bases. The length of the CDR3 is 16 residues. CDR3 bases: TGCAGTGCTAGGCCCCCCGGGCGGGGGCCCCACAATGAGCAGTTCTTC. It encodes CSARPPGRGPHNEQFF.

This clonotype was counted between two and nine times. The chain is built from TRBV10-3 and TRBJ2-3; D remains unclear. V was pared by 4 bases and J by 6 bases, with 8 bases between. In germline, CDR1 is ENHRY, CDR2 SYGVKD. The CDR3 contains 12 residues. The CDR3 reads CAISGNADTQYF. The CDR3 DNA reads as TGTGCCATCAGTGGAAATGCGGATACGCAGTATTTT.

This clonotype has ten or more counts. This chain connects TRBV14 to TRBJ2-1; 8 bases fit TRBD2. V gave up 3 bases and J gave up 4 bases; unmatched junction bases: 8. CDR1 is SGHDN and CDR2 is FVKESK in the germline V gene. The CDR3 is made up of 16 amino acids. Here the CDR3 DNA reads TGTGCCAGCAGCCAGCCGGGACTAGTTACGTACAATGAGCAGTTCTTC. Amino acids: CASSQPGLVTYNEQFF. The whole variable domain, remainder taken from reference TRBV14 and TRBJ2-1, is EAGVTQFPSHSVIEKGQTVTLRCDPISGHDNLYWYRRVMGKEIKFLLHFVKESKQDESGMPNNRFLAERTGGTYSTLKVQPAELEDSGVYFCASSQPGLVTYNEQFFGPGTRLTVL.

This clonotype was seen only once. The chain carries TRBV6-5 and TRBJ2-7, with D tentatively TRBD2 (6 bases). The CDR3 sequence is 14 residues long. The germline V gene encodes CDR1 MNHEY and CDR2 SVGAGI. The V and J ends lost 4 bases and 0 bases respectively, with 10 bases between them. CDR3 DNA sequence: TGTGCCAGCAGTTCCGGGGGTTACTCCTACGAGCAGTACTTC. Translation: CASSSGGYSYEQYF.

This clonotype has a count of ten or more. The chain carries TRBV7-6 and TRBJ2-7; 8 nucleotides match TRBD1. Germline V gene sequence: CDR1 SGHVS, CDR2 FNYEAQ. This CDR3 has 13 amino acids. After removal of 5 bases from V and 4 bases from J, the junction contained 4 bases not matched to a gene. The CDR3 coding sequence is TGTGCCAGCAGCGGACAGGGTGTATACGAGCAGTACTTC. Translation: CASSGQGVYEQYF.

The table lists this clonotype with a few counts. This chain links TRBV7-9 with TRBJ1-2; the match to TRBD1 covers 9 bases. The germline CDR1 and CDR2 sequences are SEHNR and FQNEAQ (reference sequence). The CDR3 is 14 residues long. V gave up 4 bases and J gave up 3 bases; unmatched junction bases: 3. The CDR3 bases are TGTGCCAGCAGCTCCGGGACAGGGTACTATGGCTACACCTTC. Protein: CASSSGTGYYGYTF.

In this sample, this clonotype turned up a few times. The genes are TRBV7-8 and TRBJ1-2; D may be TRBD1 (5 bases). CDR1 is SGHVS, CDR2 FQNEAQ, per germline. This CDR3 contains 14 residues. V was cut by 2 bases and J by 5 bases, with 12 bases left in between. The CDR3, as DNA: TGTGCCAGCAGCTTAAATGACCGGGGGTATGGCTACACCTTC. The encoded protein is CASSLNDRGYGYTF.